The 20 T cell receptor beta chains presented below share a single source sample, sequenced in a study of T cell repertoires in cytomegalovirus infection. TCRdb reprocessed the reads with MiXCR, giving one entry per CDR3 protein. The data hold approximately 600,000 distinct CDR3 sequences, with about 40% observed a single time. No antigen has been identified for these receptors. This specimen was cultured PBMCs, taken from culture after CMV antigen stimulation. Receptors were obtained from a human donor in good health (CMV status not recorded). Some clones in this sample may be carry-over from other donors' samples.

The chain uses TRBV29-1 and TRBJ2-5; 9 bases are shared with TRBD1. The V gene end was trimmed by 7 bases and the J gene end by 3 bases; junction bases not matched to a gene: 6. Germline assignment: CDR1 SQVTM and CDR2 ANQGSEA. The CDR3 sequence is 13 residues long. Written as DNA, the CDR3 is TGCAGCGGTCGGGACAGGGTAAAAGAGACCCAGTACTTC. The encoded protein is CSGRDRVKETQYF.

This clonotype was observed a handful of times. This rearrangement joins TRBV7-6 to TRBJ2-1; D tentatively fits TRBD1 or TRBD2 (5 bases each). Trimming shortened V by 4 bases and J by 6 bases, and 10 bases separated the two germline ends. CDR1 SGHVS and CDR2 FNYEAQ come from the germline V gene. The CDR3 spans 13 residues. The CDR3 here is CASSSLGTNEQFF. Written as DNA, the CDR3 is TGTGCCAGCAGCTCCCTGGGGACCAATGAGCAGTTCTTC.

This clonotype was seen a handful of times. V gene TRBV6-1 combines with J gene TRBJ1-6; no clear D gene. V was cut by 10 bases and J by 5 bases, with 6 bases left in between. Germline V gene data show CDR1 as MNHNS and CDR2 as SASEGT. The CDR3 runs to 11 residues. CDR3 bases: TGTGCCACCTTGGATAATTCACCCCTCCACTTT. This sequence encodes CATLDNSPLHF.

The chain uses TRBV7-9 and TRBJ2-1; no clear D. CDR1 and CDR2 from the germline V gene are SEHNR and FQNEAQ (reference sequence). Trimming shortened V by 5 bases and J by 2 bases, and 13 bases separated the two germline ends. This CDR3 has 15 amino acids. This CDR3 is CASSLFVGAYNEQFF. The DNA of the CDR3 is TGTGCCAGCAGCCTCTTCGTGGGCGCCTACAATGAGCAGTTCTTC. Full variable domain (rest looked up from reference TRBV7-9 and TRBJ2-1): DTGVSQNPRHKITKRGQNVTFRCDPISEHNRLYWYRQTLGQGPEFLTYFQNEAQLEKSRLLSDRFSAERPKGSFSTLEIQRTEQGDSAMYLCASSLFVGAYNEQFFGPGTRLTVL.

This sequence joins TRBV10-3 and TRBJ2-7; TRBD2 matches 8 bases. V lost 5 bases and J lost 7; bases outside the gene matches: 4. The germline V gene has CDR1 ENHRY and CDR2 SYGVKD. CDR3 length: 12 amino acids. The CDR3 here is CAISPGGGEQYF. As DNA, the CDR3 is TGTGCCATCAGTCCGGGGGGGGGTGAGCAGTACTTC.

This clonotype occurred a few times. The J gene is TRBJ2-1, the V gene TRBV7-2, with 10 bases aligning to TRBD2. V lost 2 bases to trimming and J lost 10 bases; unmatched junction nucleotides: 8. Looked up from germline, CDR1 is SGHTA and CDR2 is FQGNSA. The CDR3 contains 15 residues. The CDR3 region is CASSLRLAGDGEQFF. In DNA form, the CDR3 reads TGTGCCAGCAGCTTAAGGCTAGCGGGAGACGGCGAGCAGTTCTTC.

This rearrangement joins TRBV7-9 to TRBJ2-2; D is ambiguous. Trimming shortened V by 5 bases and J by 3 bases, and 13 bases separated the two germline ends. This CDR3 has 15 amino acids. In germline, CDR1 is SEHNR, CDR2 FQNEAQ (reference sequence). CDR3 sequence: CASSTPTGHTGELFF. CDR3 coding DNA: TGTGCCAGCAGCACCCCGACGGGTCACACCGGGGAGCTGTTTTTT.

The V call is TRBV5-5, the J call TRBJ1-5; a possible D gene is TRBD1 (5 bases). The CDR3 covers 15 residues. The germline gives CDR1 SGHKS, CDR2 YYEKEE (reference sequence). Trimming cost V 6 bases and J 0 bases, with 13 bases left between them. The CDR3 loop is CASTVGADSNQPQHF. As DNA, the CDR3 is TGTGCCAGCACCGTAGGGGCGGATAGCAATCAGCCCCAGCATTTT.

This clonotype was detected only a few times. The rearrangement links TRBV6-5 to TRBJ1-5, with no clear D. Trimming shortened V by 4 bases and J by 2 bases, and 6 bases separated the two germline ends. The CDR3 sequence is 13 residues long. The germline V gene has CDR1 MNHEY and CDR2 SVGAGI. CDR3 DNA sequence: TGTGCCAGCAGTTCCCGCCGCAATCAGCCCCAGCATTTT. This codes for CASSSRRNQPQHF.

This clonotype was observed a handful of times. J is TRBJ2-6 and V is TRBV7-6; TRBD2 matches at 13 bases. The CDR3 extends over 18 amino acids. Looked up from germline, CDR1 is SGHVS and CDR2 is FNYEAQ. After removal of 5 bases from V and 2 bases from J, the junction contained 6 bases not matched to a gene. The CDR3 loop is CASSHLGTSGAGANVLTF. The CDR3 DNA reads as TGTGCCAGCAGCCACCTGGGGACTAGCGGGGCTGGGGCCAACGTCCTGACTTTC.

The genes are TRBV7-8 and TRBJ2-7; TRBD1 matches 9 bases. The CDR3 is 13 amino acids. V gave up 5 bases and J gave up 5 bases; unmatched junction bases: 4. CDR1 is SGHVS and CDR2 is FQNEAQ in the germline V gene. The CDR3 bases are TGTGCCAGCAGCCGGGACAGGGTCCACGAGCAGTACTTC. Translation: CASSRDRVHEQYF.

The chain uses TRBV11-2 and TRBJ2-1; 8 bases agree with TRBD1. Per the germline V gene, CDR1 is SGHAT and CDR2 is FQNNGV. CDR3 length: 15 amino acids. V lost 5 bases and J lost 4; bases outside the gene matches: 7. The CDR3 here is CASSPDRGLYNEQFF. CDR3 coding DNA: TGTGCCAGCAGCCCAGACAGGGGCCTATACAATGAGCAGTTCTTC.

The table lists this clonotype with a few counts. The V gene is TRBV25-1, the J gene TRBJ1-4; D unclear. The germline CDR1 and CDR2 sequences are MGHDK and SYGVNS. V was cut by 4 bases and J by 5 bases, with 17 bases left in between. The CDR3 loop spans 16 amino acids. CDR3 loop: CASSGLLEGRNEKLFF. CDR3 DNA sequence: TGTGCCAGCAGTGGGCTCCTTGAGGGCAGAAATGAAAAACTGTTTTTT.

This chain joins TRBV23-1 and TRBJ1-5; 8 positions match TRBD1. Being an ORF, TRBV23-1 has a function that is uncertain. This CDR3 is 16 amino acids long. V lost 0 bases, J lost 3 bases, and 4 bases stayed unmatched. The CDR3 nucleotides read TGCGCCAGCAGTCAATCGAGACAGGGGCTCAATCAGCCCCAGCATTTT. This codes for CASSQSRQGLNQPQHF.

The CDR3 bases are TGTGCCAGCAGTCGAGGCCGGGACCCCGATACGCAGTATTTT. This codes for CASSRGRDPDTQYF. This sequence joins TRBV28 and TRBJ2-3, with D tentatively TRBD1 or TRBD2 (5 bases each). The CDR3 sequence is 14 residues long. Germline V lookup: CDR1 MDHEN, CDR2 SYDVKM. Trimming took 5 bases from V and 6 from J, leaving 15 bases between them.

The chain couples TRBV7-2 to TRBJ2-1; TRBD1 is a possible D gene (6 bases). The V and J ends lost 5 bases and 11 bases respectively, with 16 bases between them. CDR3 length: 13 amino acids. From germline, CDR1 is SGHTA and CDR2 FQGNSA. The CDR3 DNA follows: TGTGCCAGCAGCGGGGGCCCGCGCGTTAAGCAGTTCTTC. It yields the protein CASSGGPRVKQFF.

The rearrangement links TRBV5-1 to TRBJ2-3; 9 nucleotides agree with TRBD1. Trimming cost V 4 bases and J 6 bases; bases outside gene matches: 12. Germline V gene data show CDR1 as SGHRS and CDR2 as YFSETQ. This CDR3 spans 16 amino acids. The CDR3 reads CASSLEGTGTVDTQYF. The CDR3 nucleotides read TGCGCCAGCAGCCTAGAGGGGACAGGGACTGTCGATACGCAGTATTTT.

This sequence joins TRBV12-5 and TRBJ2-4, with D perhaps TRBD1 (5 bases). Germline assignment: CDR1 LGHNT and CDR2 FRNRAP. CDR3 length: 17 amino acids. Trimming removed 4 bases at V and 0 bases at J, with 16 bases between. CDR3 DNA: TGTGCTAGTGGTTCCACTTCGACAGATATAGCCAAAAACATTCAGTACTTC. It yields the protein CASGSTSTDIAKNIQYF.

This clonotype has a handful of counts. The CDR3 reads CASSSVDFGLGVQFF. The CDR3 nucleotides read TGTGCCAGTAGTAGTGTAGACTTCGGCCTTGGAGTGCAGTTCTTC. V and J are TRBV19 and TRBJ2-1; the D is unclear. CDR1 is LNHDA and CDR2 is SQIVND in the germline V gene (reference sequence). Trimming pared 4 bases from V and 12 bases from J, leaving 22 bases between. The length of the CDR3 is 15 residues. The entire variable domain, with the rest obtained from reference TRBV19 and TRBJ2-1, is as follows: DGGITQSPKYLFRKEGQNVTLSCEQNLNHDAMYWYRQDPGQGLRLIYYSQIVNDFQKGDIAEGYSVSREKKESFPLTVTSAQKNPTAFYLCASSSVDFGLGVQFFGPGTRLTVL.

This chain joins TRBV12-3 or TRBV12-4 and TRBJ2-3; 11 bases map to TRBD2. The CDR3 totals 15 residues. Trimming at V came to 4 bases and at J to 8 bases, leaving 8 bases not matched to a gene. CDR3 region: CASSSGLADLRTQYF. The CDR3 DNA follows: TGTGCCAGCAGTTCGGGACTAGCGGACCTCCGTACGCAGTATTTT.